The clone carrying this T cell receptor beta chain was detected only a few times. The assay was immunoSEQ multiplex PCR, and TCRdb's table has in-frame clones only and misses some. The sample carries 30,000 to 35,000 clones, 65% to 85% recorded once. This sample stems from a study of PD-1 blockade in mismatch repair-deficient tumors. The CDR3 runs 14 residues. The V end lost 0 bases, the J end lost 3 bases, and 10 bases lay between the germline ends. Per germline, CDR1 SGHRS and CDR2 YFSETQ. This chain joins TRBV5-1 and TRBJ2-7; D may be TRBD2 (5 bases). The clonotype originates from an adult with mismatch repair-deficient cancer. The sequenced sample was PBMCs, obtained 6 weeks after starting pembrolizumab. The CDR3 DNA reads TGCGCCAGCAGCTTGGGAGGGTTCGGCTACGAGCAGTACTTC. Translated, it gives CASSLGGFGYEQYF.